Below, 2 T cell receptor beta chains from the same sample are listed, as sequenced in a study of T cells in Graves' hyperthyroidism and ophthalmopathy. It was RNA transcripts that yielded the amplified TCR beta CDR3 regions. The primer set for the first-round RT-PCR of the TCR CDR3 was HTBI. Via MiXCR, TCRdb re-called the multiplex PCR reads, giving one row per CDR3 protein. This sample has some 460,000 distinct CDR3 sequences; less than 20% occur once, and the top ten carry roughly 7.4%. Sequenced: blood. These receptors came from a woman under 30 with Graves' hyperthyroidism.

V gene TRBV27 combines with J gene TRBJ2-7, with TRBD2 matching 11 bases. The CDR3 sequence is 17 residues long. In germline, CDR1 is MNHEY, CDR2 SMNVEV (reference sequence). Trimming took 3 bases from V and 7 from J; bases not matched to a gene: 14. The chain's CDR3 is CASSLISSGRSPREQYF. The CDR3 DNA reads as TGTGCCAGCAGTTTGATCTCTAGCGGGAGGAGCCCAAGGGAGCAGTACTTC.

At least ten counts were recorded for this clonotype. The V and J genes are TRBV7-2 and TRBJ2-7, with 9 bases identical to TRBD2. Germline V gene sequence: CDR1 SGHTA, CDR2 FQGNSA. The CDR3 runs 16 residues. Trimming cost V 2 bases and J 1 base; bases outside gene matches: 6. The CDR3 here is CASSLLSGGLSYEQYF. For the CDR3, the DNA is TGTGCCAGCAGCTTACTAAGCGGGGGGCTGTCCTACGAGCAGTACTTC.